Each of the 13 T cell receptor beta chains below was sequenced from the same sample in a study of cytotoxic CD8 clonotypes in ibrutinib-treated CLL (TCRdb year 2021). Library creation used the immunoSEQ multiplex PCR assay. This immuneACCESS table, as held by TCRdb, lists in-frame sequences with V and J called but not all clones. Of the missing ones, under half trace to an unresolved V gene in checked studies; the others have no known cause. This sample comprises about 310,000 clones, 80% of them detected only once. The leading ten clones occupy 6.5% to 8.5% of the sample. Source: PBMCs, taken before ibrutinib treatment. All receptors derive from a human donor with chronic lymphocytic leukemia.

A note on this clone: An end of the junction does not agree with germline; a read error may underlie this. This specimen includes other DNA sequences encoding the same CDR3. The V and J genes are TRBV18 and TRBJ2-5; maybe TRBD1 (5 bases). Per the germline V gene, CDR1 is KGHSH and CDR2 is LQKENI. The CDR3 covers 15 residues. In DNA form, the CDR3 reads TGTGCCAGTTCACCACTCGGACACCAGGAAGGGTCCCAGTACTTC. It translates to CASSPLGHQEGSQYF.

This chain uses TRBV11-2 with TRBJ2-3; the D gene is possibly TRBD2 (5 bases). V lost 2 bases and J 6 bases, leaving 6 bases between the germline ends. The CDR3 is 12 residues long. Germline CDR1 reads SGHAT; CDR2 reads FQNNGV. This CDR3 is CASSLWRDTQYF. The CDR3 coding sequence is TGTGCCAGCAGCTTATGGAGGGATACGCAGTATTTT.

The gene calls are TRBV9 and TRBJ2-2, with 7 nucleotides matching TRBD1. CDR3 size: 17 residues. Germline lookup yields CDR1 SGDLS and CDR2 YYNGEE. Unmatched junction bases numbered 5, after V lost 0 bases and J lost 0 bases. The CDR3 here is CASSVVGQVTNTGELFF. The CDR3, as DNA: TGTGCCAGCAGCGTAGTAGGACAGGTCACGAACACCGGGGAGCTGTTTTTT. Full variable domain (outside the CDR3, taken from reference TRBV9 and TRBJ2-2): DSGVTQTPKHLITATGQRVTLRCSPRSGDLSVYWYQQSLDQGLQFLIQYYNGEERAKGNILERFSAQQFPDLHSELNLSSLELGDSALYFCASSVVGQVTNTGELFFGEGSRLTVL.

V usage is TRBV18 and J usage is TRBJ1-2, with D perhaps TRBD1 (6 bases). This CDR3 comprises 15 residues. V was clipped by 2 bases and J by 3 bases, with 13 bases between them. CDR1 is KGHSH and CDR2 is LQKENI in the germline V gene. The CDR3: CASSPVQGSDYGYTF. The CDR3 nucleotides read TGTGCCAGCTCACCAGTCCAGGGGTCTGACTATGGCTACACCTTC.

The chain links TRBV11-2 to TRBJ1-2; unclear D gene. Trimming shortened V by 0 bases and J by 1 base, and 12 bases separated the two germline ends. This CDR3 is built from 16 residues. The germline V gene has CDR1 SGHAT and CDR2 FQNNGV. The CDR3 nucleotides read TGTGCCAGCAGCTTAGACCGACGGCTTCTTAACTATGGCTACACCTTC. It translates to CASSLDRRLLNYGYTF.

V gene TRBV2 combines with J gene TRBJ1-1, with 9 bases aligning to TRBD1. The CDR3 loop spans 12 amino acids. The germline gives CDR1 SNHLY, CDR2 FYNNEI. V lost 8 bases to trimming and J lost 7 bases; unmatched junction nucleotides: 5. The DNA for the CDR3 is TGTGCCAGCCGGGACAGGGTCCGTGAAGCTTTCTTT. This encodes CASRDRVREAFF.

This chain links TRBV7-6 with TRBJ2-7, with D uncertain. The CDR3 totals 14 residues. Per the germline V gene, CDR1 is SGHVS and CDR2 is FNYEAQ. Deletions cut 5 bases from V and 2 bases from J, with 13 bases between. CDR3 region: CASSPHTVTYEQYF. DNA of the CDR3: TGTGCCAGCAGCCCCCATACGGTCACCTACGAGCAGTACTTC.

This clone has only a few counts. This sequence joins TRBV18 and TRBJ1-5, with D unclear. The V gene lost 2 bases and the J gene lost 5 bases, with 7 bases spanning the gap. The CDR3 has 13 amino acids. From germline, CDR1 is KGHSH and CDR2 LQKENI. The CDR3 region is CASSPAHYQPQHF. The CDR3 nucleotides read TGTGCCAGCTCACCAGCCCATTATCAGCCCCAGCATTTT.

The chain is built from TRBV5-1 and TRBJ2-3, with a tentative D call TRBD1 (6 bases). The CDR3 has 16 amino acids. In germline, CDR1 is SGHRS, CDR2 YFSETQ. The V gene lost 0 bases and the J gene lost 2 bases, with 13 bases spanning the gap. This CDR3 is CASSLAGVPFTDTQYF. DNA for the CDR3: TGCGCCAGCAGCTTGGCAGGGGTCCCCTTCACAGATACGCAGTATTTT.

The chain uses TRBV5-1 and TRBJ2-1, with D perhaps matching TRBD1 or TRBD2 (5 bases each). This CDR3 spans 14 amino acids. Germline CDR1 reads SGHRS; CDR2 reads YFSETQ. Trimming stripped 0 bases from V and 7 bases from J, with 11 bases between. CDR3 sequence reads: CASSLGGIGNEQFF. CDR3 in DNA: TGCGCCAGCAGCTTGGGGGGGATCGGTAATGAGCAGTTCTTC.

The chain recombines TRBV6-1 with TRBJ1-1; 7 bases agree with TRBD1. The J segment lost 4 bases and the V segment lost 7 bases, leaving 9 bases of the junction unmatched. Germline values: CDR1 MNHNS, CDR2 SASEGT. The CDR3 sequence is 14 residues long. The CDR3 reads CASTTDRAGTEAFF. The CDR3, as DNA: TGTGCCAGCACCACCGACAGGGCAGGCACTGAAGCTTTCTTT.

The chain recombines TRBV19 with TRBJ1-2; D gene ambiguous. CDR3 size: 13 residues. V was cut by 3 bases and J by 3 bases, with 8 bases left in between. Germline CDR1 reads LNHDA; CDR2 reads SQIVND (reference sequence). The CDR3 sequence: CASSIGVDYGYTF. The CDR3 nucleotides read TGTGCCAGTAGTATTGGAGTGGACTATGGCTACACCTTC.

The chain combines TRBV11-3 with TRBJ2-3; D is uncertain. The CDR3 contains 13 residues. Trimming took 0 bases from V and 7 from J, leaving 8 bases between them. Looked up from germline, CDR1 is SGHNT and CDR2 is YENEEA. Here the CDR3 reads CASSLDLQYTQYF. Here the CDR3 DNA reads TGTGCCAGCAGCTTAGACTTACAATATACGCAGTATTTT.